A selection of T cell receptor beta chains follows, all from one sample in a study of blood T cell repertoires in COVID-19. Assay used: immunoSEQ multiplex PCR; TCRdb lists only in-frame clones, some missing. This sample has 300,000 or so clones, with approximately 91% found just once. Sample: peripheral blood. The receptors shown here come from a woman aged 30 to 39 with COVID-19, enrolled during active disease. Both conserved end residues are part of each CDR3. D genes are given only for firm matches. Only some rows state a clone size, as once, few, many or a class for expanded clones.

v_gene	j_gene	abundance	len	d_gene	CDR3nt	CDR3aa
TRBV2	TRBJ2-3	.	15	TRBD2	TGTGCCAGCACCCCGACTAGCGGGAGCCCAGATACGCAGTATTTT	CASTPTSGSPDTQYF
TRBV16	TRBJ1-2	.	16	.	TGTGCCAGCAGCCAATCTCCGCCGGGGGTTAACTATGGCTACACCTTC	CASSQSPPGVNYGYTF
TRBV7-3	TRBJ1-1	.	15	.	TGTGCCAGCAGCTTAACCAGGGGAGTGAACACTGAAGCTTTCTTT	CASSLTRGVNTEAFF
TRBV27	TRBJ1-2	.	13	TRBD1	TGTGCCAGCAGTTTTAGTCTACAGGGGGGCTACACCTTC	CASSFSLQGGYTF
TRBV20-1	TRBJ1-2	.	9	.	TGCACCCCTAGATATGGCTACACCTTC	CTPRYGYTF
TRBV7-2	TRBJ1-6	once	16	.	TGTGCCAGCAGCCCCCGGGCCCCAGGGAATAATTCACCCCTCCACTTT	CASSPRAPGNNSPLHF
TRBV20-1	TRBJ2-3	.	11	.	TGCAGTGCTCTGAGCTCAGATACGCAGTATTTT	CSALSSDTQYF
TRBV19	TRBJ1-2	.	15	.	TGTGCCAGTAGTGCGCTATCCGATGATCTCGCTGGCTACACCTTC	CASSALSDDLAGYTF
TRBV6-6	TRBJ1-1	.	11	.	TGTGCCAGCAGTTACTCCCTTGAAGCTTTCTTT	CASSYSLEAFF
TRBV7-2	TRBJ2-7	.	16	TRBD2	TGTGCCAGCAGCCCCCTAAGCGGGGGGAACCCCTACGAGCAGTACTTC	CASSPLSGGNPYEQYF
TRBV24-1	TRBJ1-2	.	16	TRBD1	TGTGCCACCAGTGAAGGGACAGGTCTATCTAACTATGGCTACACCTTC	CATSEGTGLSNYGYTF
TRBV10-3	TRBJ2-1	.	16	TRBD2	TGTGCCATCAGTGGGTCTAGCGGGAGCTCCTACAATGAGCAGTTCTTC	CAISGSSGSSYNEQFF
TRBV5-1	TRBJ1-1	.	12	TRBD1	TGCGCCAGCAGCGCACGGGACAGTGAAGCTTTCTTT	CASSARDSEAFF
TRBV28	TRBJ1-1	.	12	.	TGTGCCAGCAGTTTTGGCAGGGCATCGGCTTTCTTT	CASSFGRASAFF
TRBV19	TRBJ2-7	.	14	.	TGTGCCAGTAGTACACTGCGAAAAGGGGGCGAGCAGTACTTC	CASSTLRKGGEQYF
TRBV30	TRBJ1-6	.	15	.	TGTGCCTGGAGTGTACACAGCTCCTATAATTCACCCCTCCACTTT	CAWSVHSSYNSPLHF
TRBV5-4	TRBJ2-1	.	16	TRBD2	TGTGCCAGCAGTTTTGGACTAGCGGGCTCCTACAATGAGCAGTTCTTC	CASSFGLAGSYNEQFF
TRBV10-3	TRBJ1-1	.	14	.	TGTGCCATCAGTGACCTCAGGGATAACACTGAAGCTTTCTTT	CAISDLRDNTEAFF
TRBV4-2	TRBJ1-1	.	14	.	TGTGCCAGCAGCCAAGATCGGGGGAACACTGAAGCTTTCTTT	CASSQDRGNTEAFF
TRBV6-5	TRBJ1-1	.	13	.	TGTGCCAGCAGCCCACAGGGTACGTTTGAAGCTTTCTTT	CASSPQGTFEAFF
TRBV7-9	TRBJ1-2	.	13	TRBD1	TGTGCCAGCAGCTTAACAGGGGACTATGGCTACACCTTC	CASSLTGDYGYTF
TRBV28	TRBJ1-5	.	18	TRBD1	TGTGCCAGCAGTTCCGAAGGGCAGGGGGGTATAAGCAATCAGCCCCAGCATTTT	CASSSEGQGGISNQPQHF
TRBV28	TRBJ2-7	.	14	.	TGTGCCAGCAGTTTTCCCGGGGTAGAGCGCGAGCAGTACTTC	CASSFPGVEREQYF
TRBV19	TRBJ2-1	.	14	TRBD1	TGTGCCAGTAGTAGGACAGGGTACTACAATGAGCAGTTCTTC	CASSRTGYYNEQFF
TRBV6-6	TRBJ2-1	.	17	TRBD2	TGTGCCAGCAGTCCCTCGACTAGCGGGAGGAGAGGCAATGAGCAGTTCTTC	CASSPSTSGRRGNEQFF
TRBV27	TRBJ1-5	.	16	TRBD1	TGTGCCACCAAGAACCGGGACAGACGGCGGGATCAGCCCCAGCATTTT	CATKNRDRRRDQPQHF
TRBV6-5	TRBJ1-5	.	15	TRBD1	TGTGCCAGCAGCACCGGGACAGAGAGCAATCAGCCCCAGCATTTT	CASSTGTESNQPQHF
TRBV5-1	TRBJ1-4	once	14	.	TGCGCCAGCAGCTTGTCCCGGGTTAATGAAAAACTGTTTTTT	CASSLSRVNEKLFF